The rows below give T cell receptor beta chains drawn from one sample of a study of radiation and T cells in renal cell carcinoma. The table came from immunoSEQ multiplex PCR; TCRdb's copy has only in-frame clones and leaves some out. The table includes more than 120,000 clones, around 88% detected once. The source material was blood, sampled from a patient whose treatment included radiotherapy and nephrectomy. These receptors were collected from a woman aged 50 to 60 with renal cell carcinoma. The CDR3 runs from the conserved cysteine through the conserved F or W. The D gene is left open where the match is weak. Some rows have no size entry. The others give once, few or many, or a class for an expanded clone.

size: few
D: -
J: TRBJ1-5
V: TRBV29-1
length: 14
DNA: TGCAGCGTTGCTACAGGTGGTAGCAATCAGCCCCAGCATTTT
CDR3: CSVATGGSNQPQHF

size: few
D: -
J: TRBJ1-6
V: TRBV7-2
length: 16
DNA: TGTGCCAGCAGCTTAGCGTTCGCAGGAGTGGGTTCACCCCTCCACTTT
CDR3: CASSLAFAGVGSPLHF

size: -
D: -
J: TRBJ2-1
V: TRBV9
length: 12
DNA: TGTGCCAGCAGCGTTATAGCAGGTGAGCAGTTCTTC
CDR3: CASSVIAGEQFF

size: -
D: -
J: TRBJ1-2
V: TRBV5-8
length: 15
DNA: TGTGCCAGCAGCTCCCGGCCTTGGTCTAACTATGGCTACACCTTC
CDR3: CASSSRPWSNYGYTF

size: -
D: -
J: TRBJ1-1
V: TRBV29-1
length: 14
DNA: TGCAGCGTTGACGGTGGCCCCGAGGGCACTGAAGCTTTCTTT
CDR3: CSVDGGPEGTEAFF

size: few
D: -
J: TRBJ2-1
V: TRBV20-1
length: 11
DNA: TGCAGTGCTAGATCCTACAATGAGCAGTTCTTC
CDR3: CSARSYNEQFF

size: -
D: -
J: TRBJ2-4
V: TRBV19
length: 13
DNA: TGTGCCAGTAGTATAGAGAACCGACGCGTTCAGTACTTC
CDR3: CASSIENRRVQYF

size: -
D: TRBD1
J: TRBJ1-2
V: TRBV7-2
length: 14
DNA: TGTGCCAGCAGCCCGGACAGGGATTATGGGGGCTACACCTTC
CDR3: CASSPDRDYGGYTF

size: -
D: -
J: TRBJ2-7
V: TRBV5-6
length: 15
DNA: TGTGCCAGCAGCCCGGGCCAGCAAGATACCTACGAGCAGTACTTC
CDR3: CASSPGQQDTYEQYF

size: -
D: -
J: TRBJ1-1
V: TRBV18
length: 16
DNA: TGTGCCAGCTCACCACGAAGGACCAGAACTAACACTGAAGCTTTCTTT
CDR3: CASSPRRTRTNTEAFF

size: -
D: TRBD2
J: TRBJ2-2
V: TRBV7-2
length: 14
DNA: TGTGCCAGCAGCCCTGGCGGGGGCACCGGGGAGCTGTTTTTT
CDR3: CASSPGGGTGELFF

size: -
D: -
J: TRBJ2-4
V: TRBV2
length: 18
DNA: TGTGCCAGCAGTGAATTGGGGGCATTTTCCCTTGCCAAAAACATTCAGTACTTC
CDR3: CASSELGAFSLAKNIQYF

size: -
D: -
J: TRBJ1-3
V: TRBV7-2
length: 15
DNA: TGTGCCAGCAGCCCCGGAGGGACAACCGGGAACACCATATATTTT
CDR3: CASSPGGTTGNTIYF

size: -
D: -
J: TRBJ2-2
V: TRBV28
length: 14
DNA: TGTGCCAGCAGTTTGCGGGGTGGGACCGGGGAGCTGTTTTTT
CDR3: CASSLRGGTGELFF

size: -
D: TRBD1
J: TRBJ2-5
V: TRBV29-1
length: 16
DNA: TGCAGCGTTGAAGATCGGGGACAGCTACTCCAAGAGACCCAGTACTTC
CDR3: CSVEDRGQLLQETQYF

size: -
D: TRBD1
J: TRBJ1-3
V: TRBV7-9
length: 19
DNA: TGTGCCAGCAGCCCAACAAGCGGGACAGAGTTGCCCTCTGGAAACACCATATATTTT
CDR3: CASSPTSGTELPSGNTIYF